A selection of T cell receptor beta chains follows, all from one sample in a study of brain T cells in children with intractable seizures. The assay was immunoSEQ multiplex PCR, and TCRdb's table has in-frame clones only and misses some. The sample has around 1,500 clones, 80% to 90% seen once; the top ten hold approximately 22%. Sequenced here: resected brain tissue, sampled at surgery. Source of these receptors: a boy under 18 with focal cortical dysplasia and intractable seizures. Each CDR3 is given without its conserved first and last residue. Some rows mark clone size as missing; the rest say once, few, many or name a class of expanded clone.

V: TRBV5-4
size: NA
J: TRBJ1-2
CDR3: ASSYPGEVYGYT

V: TRBV29-1
size: NA
J: TRBJ2-1
CDR3: SVERQGNEQF

V: TRBV28
size: large
J: TRBJ1-6
CDR3: ASSLLTYRGDNSPLH

V: TRBV4-1
size: NA
J: TRBJ2-1
CDR3: ASSQDPGNEQF

V: TRBV27
size: NA
J: TRBJ1-1
CDR3: ASSYSGNTEAF

V: TRBV6-5
size: NA
J: TRBJ1-2
CDR3: ASSSTGGSGYT

V: TRBV7-9
size: NA
J: TRBJ2-3
CDR3: ASSLNGRGTDTQY

V: TRBV4-1
size: NA
J: TRBJ1-5
CDR3: ASSQDLAGNQPQH

V: TRBV30
size: NA
J: TRBJ1-5
CDR3: AWSGGKGGQPQH

V: TRBV6-5
size: NA
J: TRBJ1-2
CDR3: ASTYRGQSHGYT

V: TRBV7-9
size: NA
J: TRBJ2-5
CDR3: ASSFPWGTETQY

V: TRBV6-1
size: NA
J: TRBJ2-7
CDR3: ASSEYGNSYEQY

V: TRBV29-1
size: once
J: TRBJ2-1
CDR3: SVGGTSGYNEQF

V: TRBV3-1/TRBV3-2
size: NA
J: TRBJ2-5
CDR3: ASSQASGGQETQY

V: TRBV24-1
size: large
J: TRBJ2-1
CDR3: ATSDVPGHLQF

V: TRBV4-1
size: NA
J: TRBJ1-5
CDR3: ASSQEVWTVNSNQPQH